This T cell receptor beta chain emerged from a study of blood T cell repertoires in COVID-19. Measured with immunoSEQ multiplex PCR; TCRdb has only the in-frame clones, and not every one. This table holds about 250,000 clones, 65% to 90% found once. Those who participated ranged in age from roughly 18 to 100 years and resided in approximately 26 US areas. The study assigned cohorts using participant-reported clinical history. The specimen was PBMCs or T cells enriched from blood (not recorded which). The sequence came from a woman in her 50s with acute COVID-19.

In DNA, the CDR3 is TGTGCCAGCACTTCGGGGGGAGGTGGAAACACCATATATTTT. Its translation is CASTSGGGGNTIYF. This chain joins TRBV28 and TRBJ1-3; maybe TRBD1 (5 bases). Looked up from germline, CDR1 is MDHEN and CDR2 is SYDVKM. Deletions cut 7 bases from V and 3 bases from J, with 13 bases between. The CDR3 contains 14 residues.